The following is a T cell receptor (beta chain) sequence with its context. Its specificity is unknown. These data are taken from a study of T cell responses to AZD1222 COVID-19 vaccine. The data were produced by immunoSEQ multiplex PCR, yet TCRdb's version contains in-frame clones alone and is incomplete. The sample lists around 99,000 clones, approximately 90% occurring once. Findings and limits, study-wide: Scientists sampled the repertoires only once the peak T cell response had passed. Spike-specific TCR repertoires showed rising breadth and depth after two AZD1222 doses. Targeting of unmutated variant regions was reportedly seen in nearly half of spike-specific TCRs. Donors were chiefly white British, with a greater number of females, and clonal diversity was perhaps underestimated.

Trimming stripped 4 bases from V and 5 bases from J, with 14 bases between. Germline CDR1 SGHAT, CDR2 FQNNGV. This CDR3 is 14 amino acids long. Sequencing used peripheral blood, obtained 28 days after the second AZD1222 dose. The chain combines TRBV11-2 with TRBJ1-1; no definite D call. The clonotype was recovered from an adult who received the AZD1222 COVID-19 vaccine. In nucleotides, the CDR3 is TGTGCCAGCAGCTCACAGCCCGAAAGGACTGAAGCTTTCTTT. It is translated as CASSSQPERTEAFF.